The 3 T cell receptor beta chains given below trace back to one sample, sequenced in a study of blood T cell repertoires in COVID-19. Assay: immunoSEQ multiplex PCR; the TCRdb copy retains only in-frame clones and omits some. The repertoire holds roughly 70,000 clones, with 88% as singletons. The specimen sequenced was peripheral blood. Receptors were obtained from a human donor in a cohort sampled during active COVID-19.

The rearrangement uses TRBV2 and TRBJ2-7; 7 positions agree with TRBD2. The CDR3 has 13 amino acids. With V trimmed by 6 bases and J by 3 bases, 5 bases remained unmatched. Germline V gene sequence: CDR1 SNHLY, CDR2 FYNNEI. The CDR3 DNA sequence: TGTGCCAGCAGCCTCGGACTAGACTACGAGCAGTACGTC. Translating gives CASSLGLDYEQYV.

The rearrangement links TRBV7-9 to TRBJ2-5; weak D call: TRBD1 (6 bases). The CDR3 runs to 14 residues. Germline V gives CDR1 SEHNR, CDR2 FQNEAQ (reference sequence). V was shortened by 0 bases and J by 4 bases, with 9 bases between the two germline ends. The CDR3: CASSLAGARETQYF. As DNA, the CDR3 is TGTGCCAGCAGCTTAGCGGGGGCTCGAGAGACCCAGTACTTC.

The chain has TRBV9 and TRBJ1-1, with 7 nucleotides matching TRBD1. Trimming removed 0 bases from V and 3 bases from J; junction bases left unmatched: 8. CDR3 length: 16 amino acids. Looked up from germline, CDR1 is SGDLS and CDR2 is YYNGEE. The CDR3, as DNA: TGTGCCAGCAGCGTAGGGTCAACAGGGGTGCACACTGAAGCTTTCTTT. Translation: CASSVGSTGVHTEAFF.